These 19 T cell receptor beta chains came from one sample sequenced in a study of T cell responses to AZD1222 COVID-19 vaccine. Profiled with immunoSEQ multiplex PCR; TCRdb holds only in-frame clones, not every one. The table shows about 110,000 clones, with around 90% occurring only once. This specimen consisted of peripheral blood, obtained on day 0 of AZD1222 vaccination. The source is an adult in good health.

The CDR3 bases are TGTGCCAGCAGCCAAGAGACAGGGTTGGGGCCCAGTTACAATGAGCAGTTCTTC. Encoded protein: CASSQETGLGPSYNEQFF. The V and J genes are TRBV3-1 (or the pseudogene TRBV3-2) and TRBJ2-1; TRBD1 agrees at 7 bases. Unmatched junction bases numbered 12, after V lost 0 bases and J lost 4 bases. Germline V gene data show CDR1 as LGHDT and CDR2 as YNNKEL (reference sequence). CDR3 length: 18 residues.

This rearrangement joins TRBV2 to TRBJ1-6, with 8 bases aligning to TRBD1. The length of the CDR3 is 16 residues. The V gene's germline CDR1 is SNHLY and CDR2 FYNNEI. The trim removed 3 bases at V and 5 bases at J, leaving 6 bases unmatched. CDR3 coding DNA: TGTGCCAGCAGTGAGGGGGGACAGGCCAATAATTCACCCCTCCACTTT. Translating gives CASSEGGQANNSPLHF.

The chain is built from TRBV5-1 and TRBJ1-1, with 7 bases identical to TRBD1. Germline V gene lookup returns CDR1 SGHRS and CDR2 YFSETQ. This CDR3 spans 15 amino acids. The trim removed 5 bases at V and 1 base at J, leaving 8 bases unmatched. The CDR3 DNA is TGCGCCAGCAGACCACAGGGGACTACGAACACTGAAGCTTTCTTT. Translated: CASRPQGTTNTEAFF.

As to this clone: This sample includes further DNA sequences coding for the same CDR3. V gene TRBV7-9 combines with J gene TRBJ2-5, with 8 bases matching TRBD2. From germline, CDR1 is SEHNR and CDR2 FQNEAQ (reference sequence). The CDR3 is made up of 17 amino acids. V lost 4 bases and J lost 1; bases outside the gene matches: 11. The CDR3, as DNA: TGTGCCAGCAGCTGGGGCCGGGGTGCGGGGGGCCAAGAGACCCAGTACTTC. It codes for CASSWGRGAGGQETQYF.

This chain uses TRBV19 with TRBJ1-5, with D hard to call. Germline V gene lookup returns CDR1 LNHDA and CDR2 SQIVND (reference sequence). The V gene lost 2 bases and the J gene lost 2 bases, with 19 bases spanning the gap. The length of the CDR3 is 18 residues. CDR3: CASSIPPWERRGNQPQHF. In DNA, the CDR3 is TGTGCCAGTAGTATACCTCCCTGGGAGCGACGCGGCAATCAGCCCCAGCATTTT.

The rearrangement uses TRBV4-3 and TRBJ2-3; 11 bases are a match to TRBD2. The J segment lost 2 bases and the V segment lost 1 base, leaving 5 bases of the junction unmatched. Germline CDR1 reads LGHNA; CDR2 reads YSLEER. The CDR3 is 17 residues long. Here the CDR3 reads CASSQAPSGGNTDTQYF. In DNA form, the CDR3 reads TGCGCCAGCAGCCAAGCCCCTAGCGGGGGGAACACAGATACGCAGTATTTT.

The CDR3 reads CASARQGTRQPQHF. The CDR3 bases are TGTGCCAGCGCCCGACAGGGGACGAGGCAGCCCCAGCATTTT. V and J are TRBV5-6 and TRBJ1-5, with TRBD1 identical over 8 bases. The CDR3 is made up of 14 amino acids. Germline V lookup: CDR1 SGHDT, CDR2 YYEEEE. The junction had 10 bases not matched to a gene; V was cut back by 7 bases and J by 7 bases.

J is TRBJ2-5 and V is TRBV5-4; TRBD2 matches at 14 bases. V was clipped by 3 bases and J by 4 bases; unmatched bases: 8. The germline V gene has CDR1 SGHNT and CDR2 YYREEE (reference sequence). CDR3 length equals 17 residues. CDR3 protein: CASSSGLAGVIGETQYF. As DNA, the CDR3 is TGTGCCAGCAGCTCGGGACTAGCGGGAGTAATCGGAGAGACCCAGTACTTC. Combining the CDR3 with reference TRBV5-4 and TRBJ2-5 gives the whole variable domain ETGVTQSPTHLIKTRGQQVTLRCSSQSGHNTVSWYQQALGQGPQFIFQYYREEENGRGNFPPRFSGLQFPNYSSELNVNALELDDSALYLCASSSGLAGVIGETQYFGPGTRLLVL.

The chain combines TRBV18 with TRBJ1-1; TRBD1 agrees at 7 bases. V lost 3 bases, J lost 0 bases, and 10 bases stayed unmatched. Per the germline V gene, CDR1 is KGHSH and CDR2 is LQKENI. The length of the CDR3 is 17 residues. The CDR3 is CASSPSGGGYLNTEAFF. CDR3 DNA: TGTGCCAGCTCACCGTCAGGGGGGGGGTATTTGAACACTGAAGCTTTCTTT.

The CDR3 region has the DNA TGTGCCAGCAGCCCTCCCCGAGCGGGAGGCGGTAATGAGCAGTTCTTC. Translating it yields CASSPPRAGGGNEQFF. The J gene is TRBJ2-1, the V gene TRBV6-2 or TRBV6-3; 9 bases match TRBD2. CDR1 is MNHEY, CDR2 SVGEGT, per germline. The J segment lost 7 bases and the V segment lost 6 bases, leaving 13 bases of the junction unmatched. The CDR3 is 16 residues long.

The genes are TRBV2 and TRBJ1-6; no clear D. Germline V lookup: CDR1 SNHLY, CDR2 FYNNEI. The V and J ends lost 6 bases and 10 bases respectively, with 16 bases between them. The length of the CDR3 is 14 residues. CDR3 in DNA: TGTGCCAGCAGCGCGACGTGGGGTGACTCACCCCTCCACTTT. Amino acids: CASSATWGDSPLHF.

This chain connects TRBV6-2 or TRBV6-3 to TRBJ2-7; 8 positions match TRBD2. Germline trimming cut 6 bases from V and 5 bases from J; bases unmatched to any gene: 12. This CDR3 comprises 15 residues. Germline loops: CDR1 MNHEY, CDR2 SVGEGT. The CDR3 DNA is TGTGCCAGCAGCTCCCCGGGGGGGCCCCCCCACGAGCAGTACTTC. This codes for CASSSPGGPPHEQYF.

The gene calls are TRBV25-1 and TRBJ1-4; D unresolved. There are 17 residues in the CDR3. V was shortened by 2 bases and J by 7 bases, with 20 bases between the two germline ends. In germline, CDR1 is MGHDK, CDR2 SYGVNS. The CDR3 sequence: CASSETTRAGVAEKLFF. The CDR3 DNA reads as TGTGCCAGCAGTGAAACCACTAGAGCAGGCGTGGCTGAAAAACTGTTTTTT.

The chain employs TRBV9 and TRBJ1-2, with a possible D match to TRBD1 (5 bases). Germline CDR1 SGDLS, CDR2 YYNGEE. With 0 bases removed from V and 6 bases from J, the gap between germline ends came to 12 bases. The CDR3 has 14 amino acids. The CDR3: CASSVDIQGHGYTF. CDR3 coding DNA: TGTGCCAGCAGCGTAGACATCCAGGGTCATGGCTACACCTTC.

The chain recombines TRBV6-5 with TRBJ1-2, with D possibly matching TRBD1 (6 bases). The germline V gene encodes CDR1 MNHEY and CDR2 SVGAGI. V shed 6 bases and J shed 7 bases, with 21 bases lying between them. The CDR3 contains 15 residues. In DNA form, the CDR3 reads TGTGCCAGCAGGCTAGAACCAGGGGCTTCGGGTGGCTACACCTTC. Residues: CASRLEPGASGGYTF.

The CDR3 sequence: CASSHPWVGGDTQYF. In DNA, the CDR3 is TGCGCCAGCAGCCATCCTTGGGTCGGGGGCGATACGCAGTATTTT. This sequence joins TRBV4-1 and TRBJ2-3; D may be TRBD1 or TRBD2 (6 bases each). Germline V gene sequence: CDR1 MGHRA, CDR2 YSYEKL. The CDR3 spans 15 residues. Trimming removed 3 bases from V and 6 bases from J, with 16 bases in between.

This chain uses TRBV5-1 with TRBJ1-2; unclear D gene. V gave up 0 bases and J gave up 0 bases, with 6 bases separating them. CDR1 is SGHRS, CDR2 YFSETQ, per germline. This CDR3 region has 14 residues. The CDR3 nucleotides are TGCGCCAGCAGCTTGGAAACCCCTAACTATGGCTACACCTTC. Translation: CASSLETPNYGYTF.

V gene TRBV3-1 (or the pseudogene TRBV3-2) combines with J gene TRBJ1-4; D perhaps matches TRBD1 (5 bases). The V and J ends lost 0 bases and 4 bases respectively, with 9 bases between them. The V gene's germline CDR1 is LGHDT and CDR2 YNNKEL (reference sequence). This CDR3 region has 15 residues. Here the CDR3 reads CASSQETVDNEKLFF. CDR3 sequence (DNA): TGTGCCAGCAGCCAAGAGACAGTAGATAATGAAAAACTGTTTTTT.

Only one count was recorded for this clone. The genes are TRBV4-2 and TRBJ1-3; 12 bases match TRBD1. Germline CDR1 reads LGHNA; CDR2 reads YNFKEQ. CDR3 size: 19 residues. Trimming cost V 3 bases and J 0 bases; bases outside gene matches: 9. The CDR3 DNA is TGTGCCAGCAGCCATCAGGACCTGGGACAGGGGGCCTCTGGAAACACCATATATTTT. It is translated as CASSHQDLGQGASGNTIYF.